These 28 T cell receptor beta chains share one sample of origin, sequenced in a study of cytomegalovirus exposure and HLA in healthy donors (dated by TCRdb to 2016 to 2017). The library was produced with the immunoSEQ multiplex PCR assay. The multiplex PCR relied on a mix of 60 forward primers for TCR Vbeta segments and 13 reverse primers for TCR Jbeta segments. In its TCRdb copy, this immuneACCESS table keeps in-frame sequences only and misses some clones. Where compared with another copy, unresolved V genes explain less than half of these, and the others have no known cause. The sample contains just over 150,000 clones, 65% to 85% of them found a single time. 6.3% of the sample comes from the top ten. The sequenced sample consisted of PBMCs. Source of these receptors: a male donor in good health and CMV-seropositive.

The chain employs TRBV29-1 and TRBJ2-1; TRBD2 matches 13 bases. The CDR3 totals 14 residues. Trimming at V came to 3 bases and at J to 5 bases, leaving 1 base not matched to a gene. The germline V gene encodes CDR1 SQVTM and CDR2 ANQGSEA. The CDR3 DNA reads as TGCAGCGTTGAGGGACTAGCGGGAAACAATGAGCAGTTCTTC. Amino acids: CSVEGLAGNNEQFF.

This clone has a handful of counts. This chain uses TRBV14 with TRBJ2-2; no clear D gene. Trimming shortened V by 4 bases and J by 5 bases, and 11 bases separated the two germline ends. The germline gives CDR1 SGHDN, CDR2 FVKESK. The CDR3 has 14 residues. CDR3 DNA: TGTGCCAGCAGCCTATCGCCCCGGACCGGGGAGCTGTTTTTT. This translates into CASSLSPRTGELFF.

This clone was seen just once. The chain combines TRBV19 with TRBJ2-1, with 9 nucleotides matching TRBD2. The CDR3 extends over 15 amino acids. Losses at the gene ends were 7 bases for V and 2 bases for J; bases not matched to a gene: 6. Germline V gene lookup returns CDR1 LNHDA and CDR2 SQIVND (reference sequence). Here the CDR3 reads CASKVAGVPYNEQFF. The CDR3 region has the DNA TGTGCCAGTAAGGTAGCGGGAGTACCCTACAATGAGCAGTTCTTC.

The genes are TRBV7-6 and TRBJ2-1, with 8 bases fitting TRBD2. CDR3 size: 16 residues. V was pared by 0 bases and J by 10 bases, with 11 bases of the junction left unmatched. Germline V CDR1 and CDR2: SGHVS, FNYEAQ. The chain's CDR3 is CASSLAAREVGGEQFF. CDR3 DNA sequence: TGTGCCAGCAGCTTAGCGGCGCGGGAGGTGGGGGGGGAGCAGTTCTTC.

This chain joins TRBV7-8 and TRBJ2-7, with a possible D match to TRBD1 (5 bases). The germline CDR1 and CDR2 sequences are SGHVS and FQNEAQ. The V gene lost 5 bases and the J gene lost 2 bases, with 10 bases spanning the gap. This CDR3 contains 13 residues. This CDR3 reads CASSLDRTYEQYF. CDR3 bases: TGTGCCAGCAGCCTTGACAGAACCTACGAGCAGTACTTC.

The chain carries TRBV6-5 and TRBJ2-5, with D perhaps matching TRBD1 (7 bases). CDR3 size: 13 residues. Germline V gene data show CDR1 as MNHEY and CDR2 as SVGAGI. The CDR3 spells CASGGGTIETQYF. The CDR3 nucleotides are TGTGCGTCTGGAGGGGGCACGATCGAGACCCAGTACTTC.

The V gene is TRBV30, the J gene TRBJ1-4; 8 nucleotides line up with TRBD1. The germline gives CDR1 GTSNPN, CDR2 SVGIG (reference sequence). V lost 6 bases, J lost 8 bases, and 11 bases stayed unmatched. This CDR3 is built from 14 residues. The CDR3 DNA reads TGTGCCTGCGAGGGGACAGGCTTTGGGGAAAAACTGTTTTTT. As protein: CACEGTGFGEKLFF.

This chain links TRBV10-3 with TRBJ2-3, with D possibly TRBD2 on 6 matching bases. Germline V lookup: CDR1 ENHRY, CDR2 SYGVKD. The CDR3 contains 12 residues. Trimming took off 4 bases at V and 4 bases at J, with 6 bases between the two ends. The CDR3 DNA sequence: TGTGCCATCAGTGGGGACTCAGATACGCAGTATTTT. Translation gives CAISGDSDTQYF.

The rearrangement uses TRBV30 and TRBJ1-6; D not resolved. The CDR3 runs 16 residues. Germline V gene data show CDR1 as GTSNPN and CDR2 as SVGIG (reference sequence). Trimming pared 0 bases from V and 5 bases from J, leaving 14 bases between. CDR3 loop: CAWSVKPLRDNSPLHF. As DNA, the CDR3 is TGTGCCTGGAGTGTAAAACCCCTGAGGGATAATTCACCCCTCCACTTT.

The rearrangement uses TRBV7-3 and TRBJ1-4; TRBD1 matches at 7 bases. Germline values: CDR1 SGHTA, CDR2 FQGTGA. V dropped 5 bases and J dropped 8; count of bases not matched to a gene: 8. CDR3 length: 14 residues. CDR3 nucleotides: TGTGCCAGCAGCCCTGACAGGGAAAGGGAAAAACTGTTTTTT. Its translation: CASSPDREREKLFF.

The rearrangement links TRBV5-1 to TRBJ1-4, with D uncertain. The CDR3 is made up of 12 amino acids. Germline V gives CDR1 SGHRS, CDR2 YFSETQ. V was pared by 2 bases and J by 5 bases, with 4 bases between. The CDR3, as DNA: TGCGCCAGCAGCTTTGGCAATGAAAAACTGTTTTTT. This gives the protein CASSFGNEKLFF.

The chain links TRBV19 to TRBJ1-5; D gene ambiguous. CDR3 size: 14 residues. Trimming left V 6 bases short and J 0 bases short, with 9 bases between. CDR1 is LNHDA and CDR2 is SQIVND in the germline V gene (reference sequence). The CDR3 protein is CASSEANSNQPQHF. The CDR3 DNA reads TGTGCCAGTAGCGAGGCTAATAGCAATCAGCCCCAGCATTTT.

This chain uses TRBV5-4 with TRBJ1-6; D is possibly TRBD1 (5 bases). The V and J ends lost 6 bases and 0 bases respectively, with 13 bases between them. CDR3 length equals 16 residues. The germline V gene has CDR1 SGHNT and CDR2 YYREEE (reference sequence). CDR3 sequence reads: CASTQDTSSYNSPLHF. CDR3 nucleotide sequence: TGTGCCAGCACCCAGGACACAAGCTCCTATAATTCACCCCTCCACTTT.

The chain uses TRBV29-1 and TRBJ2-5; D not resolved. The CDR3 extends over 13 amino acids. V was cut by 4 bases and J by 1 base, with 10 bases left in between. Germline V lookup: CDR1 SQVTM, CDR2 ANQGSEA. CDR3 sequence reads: CSVAGQAQETQYF. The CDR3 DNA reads TGCAGCGTTGCTGGGCAGGCCCAAGAGACCCAGTACTTC.

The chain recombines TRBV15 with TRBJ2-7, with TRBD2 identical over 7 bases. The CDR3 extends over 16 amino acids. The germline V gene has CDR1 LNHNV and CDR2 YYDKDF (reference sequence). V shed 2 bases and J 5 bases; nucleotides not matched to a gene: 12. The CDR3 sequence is CATSRNPSGALDEQYF. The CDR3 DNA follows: TGTGCCACCAGCAGAAATCCTAGCGGAGCCCTGGACGAGCAGTACTTC.

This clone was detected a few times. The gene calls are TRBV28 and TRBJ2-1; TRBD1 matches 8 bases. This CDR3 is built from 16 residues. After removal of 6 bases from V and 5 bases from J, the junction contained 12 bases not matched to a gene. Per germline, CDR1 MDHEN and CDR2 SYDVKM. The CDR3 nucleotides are TGTGCCAGCAGCAAAGCACTTCGGGGACAGGACAATGAGCAGTTCTTC. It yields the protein CASSKALRGQDNEQFF.

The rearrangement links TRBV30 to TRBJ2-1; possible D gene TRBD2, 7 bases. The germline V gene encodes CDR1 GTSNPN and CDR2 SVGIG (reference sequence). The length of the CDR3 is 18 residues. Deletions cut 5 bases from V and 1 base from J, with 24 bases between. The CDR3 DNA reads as TGTGCCTGGGGTTTCGGGGGCGGGAGCCATTGGTCCTACAATGAGCAGTTCTTC. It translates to CAWGFGGGSHWSYNEQFF.

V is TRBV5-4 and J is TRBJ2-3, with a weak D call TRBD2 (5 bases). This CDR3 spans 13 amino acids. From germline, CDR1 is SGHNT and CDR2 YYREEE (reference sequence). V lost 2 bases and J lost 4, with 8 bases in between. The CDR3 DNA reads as TGTGCCAGCAGCTTCTTTAGCGCAGATACGCAGTATTTT. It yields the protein CASSFFSADTQYF.

The CDR3 sequence: CASSQVAGATGELFF. The CDR3 DNA reads as TGCGCCAGCAGCCAAGTCGCGGGAGCTACCGGGGAGCTGTTTTTT. V usage is TRBV4-1 and J usage is TRBJ2-2; 7 nucleotides align to TRBD2. From germline, CDR1 is MGHRA and CDR2 YSYEKL. V lost 1 base, J lost 5 bases, and 4 bases stayed unmatched. This CDR3 region has 15 residues.

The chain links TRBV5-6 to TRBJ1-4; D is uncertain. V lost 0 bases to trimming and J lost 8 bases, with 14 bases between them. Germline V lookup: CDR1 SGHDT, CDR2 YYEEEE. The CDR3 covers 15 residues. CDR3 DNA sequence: TGTGCCAGCAGCTTGGGTACCCTGCTCCGGGAAAAACTGTTTTTT. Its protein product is CASSLGTLLREKLFF.

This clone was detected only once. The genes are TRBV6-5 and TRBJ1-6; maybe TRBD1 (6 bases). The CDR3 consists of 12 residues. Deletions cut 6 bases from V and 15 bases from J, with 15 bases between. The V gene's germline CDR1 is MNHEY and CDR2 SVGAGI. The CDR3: CASRDRWGLLHF. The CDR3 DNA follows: TGTGCCAGCAGAGACAGGTGGGGTCTCCTCCACTTT.

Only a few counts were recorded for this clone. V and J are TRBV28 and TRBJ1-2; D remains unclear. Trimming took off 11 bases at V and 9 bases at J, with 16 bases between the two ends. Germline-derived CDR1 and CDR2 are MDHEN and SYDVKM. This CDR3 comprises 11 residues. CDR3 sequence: CAADRGGSYTF. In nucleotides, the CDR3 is TGTGCCGCGGACCGGGGAGGGAGCTACACCTTC.

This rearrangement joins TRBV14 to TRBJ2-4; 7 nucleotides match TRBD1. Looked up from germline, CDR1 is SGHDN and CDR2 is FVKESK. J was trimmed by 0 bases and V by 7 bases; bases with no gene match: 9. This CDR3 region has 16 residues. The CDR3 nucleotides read TGTGCCAGCACCAACTCGACAGGGCCAGCCAAAAACATTCAGTACTTC. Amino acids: CASTNSTGPAKNIQYF.

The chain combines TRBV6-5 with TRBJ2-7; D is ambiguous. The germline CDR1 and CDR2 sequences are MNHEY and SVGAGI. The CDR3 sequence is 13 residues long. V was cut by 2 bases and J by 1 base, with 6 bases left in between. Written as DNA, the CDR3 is TGTGCCAGCAGTTACCCCCCTTCCTACGAGCAGTACTTC. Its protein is CASSYPPSYEQYF.

This CDR3 reads CASTLRGGRGNTEAFF. DNA of the CDR3: TGTGCCAGCACCCTACGGGGGGGCCGAGGGAACACTGAAGCTTTCTTT. J is TRBJ1-1 and V is TRBV11-3; maybe TRBD1 (6 bases). Per the germline V gene, CDR1 is SGHNT and CDR2 is YENEEA. This CDR3 region has 16 residues. The ends were cut back, 7 bases at V and 1 base at J, with 19 bases in the middle.

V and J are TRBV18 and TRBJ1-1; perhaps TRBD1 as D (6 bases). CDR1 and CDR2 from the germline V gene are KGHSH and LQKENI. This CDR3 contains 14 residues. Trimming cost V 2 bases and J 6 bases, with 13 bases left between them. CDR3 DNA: TGTGCCAGCTCACCAGGGCAGGGGCATGCTGAAGCTTTCTTT. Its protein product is CASSPGQGHAEAFF.

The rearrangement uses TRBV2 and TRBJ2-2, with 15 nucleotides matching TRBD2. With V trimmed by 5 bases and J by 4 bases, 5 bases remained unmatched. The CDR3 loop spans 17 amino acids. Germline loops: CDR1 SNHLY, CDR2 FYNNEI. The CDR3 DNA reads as TGTGCCAGCAGTCCGGGACTAGCGGGAGGAGGCACCGGGGAGCTGTTTTTT. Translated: CASSPGLAGGGTGELFF.

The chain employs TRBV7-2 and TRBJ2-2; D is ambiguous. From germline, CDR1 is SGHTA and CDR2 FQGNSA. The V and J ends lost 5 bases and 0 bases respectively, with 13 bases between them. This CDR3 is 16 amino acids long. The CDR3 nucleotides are TGTGCCAGCAGCCCACCGGAGAGAGCGAACACCGGGGAGCTGTTTTTT. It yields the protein CASSPPERANTGELFF.